One and the same sample provided the 9 T cell receptor beta chains below, sequenced in a study of CD4 T cells in relation to SARS-CoV-2 and coronaviruses. Before the COVID-19 pandemic, during about 2010-2018, CD4+ T cells were taken from unexposed donors. This table comes from immunoSEQ multiplex PCR, and its TCRdb copy is limited to in-frame clones, with some not included. The data show about 65,000 clones, approximately 87% seen once. Sequenced material: memory CD4+ T cells from PBMCs. The receptors shown here come from a human donor in good health.

The genes are TRBV3-1 (or the pseudogene TRBV3-2) and TRBJ1-2, with a weak D call TRBD1 (6 bases). This CDR3 spans 14 amino acids. Germline lookup yields CDR1 LGHDT and CDR2 YNNKEL (reference sequence). V gave up 2 bases and J gave up 5 bases, with 12 bases separating them. The CDR3 sequence: CASSQRGGEYGYTF. CDR3 nucleotides: TGTGCCAGCAGCCAAAGGGGGGGTGAATATGGCTACACCTTC.

The rearrangement links TRBV10-3 to TRBJ1-3; no clear D gene. CDR3 length equals 15 residues. Germline CDR1 reads ENHRY; CDR2 reads SYGVKD. V shed 4 bases and J shed 2 bases, with 12 bases lying between them. The CDR3 DNA sequence: TGTGCCATCAGTGCTTCTGTAGGGACTGGAAACACCATATATTTT. Its translation: CAISASVGTGNTIYF.

J is TRBJ2-4 and V is TRBV12-3 or TRBV12-4; D possibly uses TRBD1 or TRBD2 (5 bases each). The CDR3 consists of 12 residues. The V end lost 2 bases, the J end lost 14 bases, and 13 bases lay between the germline ends. The CDR3 DNA is TGTGCCAGCAGTTTATCGGGGCCGCCGAAGTACTTC. It encodes CASSLSGPPKYF.

This clone has a single count. This rearrangement joins TRBV30 to TRBJ1-6; the D gene is possibly TRBD1 (5 bases). CDR3 length: 13 amino acids. V dropped 8 bases and J dropped 5 bases, with 13 bases sitting between them. The germline gives CDR1 GTSNPN, CDR2 SVGIG (reference sequence). For the CDR3, the DNA is TGTGCCCGTAGGGGCAGCAATAATTCACCCCTCCACTTT. Protein: CARRGSNNSPLHF.

The genes are TRBV11-2 and TRBJ1-4; 7 positions agree with TRBD1. The CDR3 totals 16 residues. J lost 7 bases, V lost 4 bases, and 12 bases had no gene match. Germline CDR1 and CDR2: SGHAT and FQNNGV. The CDR3: CASSSMYQGGVEKLFF. The CDR3 DNA follows: TGTGCCAGCAGCTCTATGTACCAGGGGGGGGTTGAAAAACTGTTTTTT.

The gene calls are TRBV5-4 and TRBJ1-6; 9 bases agree with TRBD1. Germline V gene data show CDR1 as SGHNT and CDR2 as YYREEE (reference sequence). Losses at the gene ends were 4 bases for V and 9 bases for J; bases not matched to a gene: 11. This CDR3 region has 16 residues. CDR3: CASSPGGRTGVSPLHF. The CDR3 DNA reads TGTGCCAGCAGCCCTGGGGGGAGGACAGGGGTTTCACCCCTCCACTTT.

CDR3 coding DNA: TGTGCCAGCAGACCATCCACCTCGTGGGAGGACGTCGACCAGCCCCAGCATTTT. Translation gives CASRPSTSWEDVDQPQHF. The rearrangement uses TRBV28 and TRBJ1-5; D gene ambiguous. The germline V gene has CDR1 MDHEN and CDR2 SYDVKM. The CDR3 sequence is 18 residues long. V lost 6 bases to trimming and J lost 7 bases, with 28 bases between them.

This clone has just one count. The V call is TRBV11-2, the J call TRBJ2-5, with D uncertain. The CDR3 totals 12 residues. Germline V gene lookup returns CDR1 SGHAT and CDR2 FQNNGV. The V end was cut by 5 bases, the J end by 2 bases, with 6 bases between. The DNA for the CDR3 is TGTGCCAGCAGCCCAAATCAAGAGACCCAGTACTTC. Its translation is CASSPNQETQYF.

The J gene is TRBJ2-5, the V gene TRBV5-8; 11 nucleotides align to TRBD1. The length of the CDR3 is 16 residues. Germline V gives CDR1 SGHTS, CDR2 YDEGEE. The J segment lost 4 bases and the V segment lost 4 bases, leaving 9 bases of the junction unmatched. The CDR3 DNA is TGTGCCAGCAGCCGGGGGACAGGGGGAACTGCAGAGACCCAGTACTTC. Translated, it gives CASSRGTGGTAETQYF.